Following are 11 T cell receptor beta chains from one sample sequenced in a study of blood T cell repertoires in COVID-19. Clones were sequenced by immunoSEQ multiplex PCR, and TCRdb holds only the in-frame ones, with some missing. The sample lists around 270,000 clones, 80% to 90% occurring once. Specimen: peripheral blood. All receptors come from a man aged 35 to 55 with acute or convalescent COVID-19.

This chain uses TRBV3-1 (or the pseudogene TRBV3-2) with TRBJ2-7, with a weak D call TRBD2 (6 bases). The CDR3 is 16 amino acids. V dropped 1 base and J dropped 0 bases, with 13 bases sitting between them. Germline V gene data show CDR1 as LGHDT and CDR2 as YNNKEL (reference sequence). CDR3 sequence: CASSQGRGLLSYEQYF. The CDR3 DNA reads TGTGCCAGCAGCCAAGGGCGGGGCCTCCTCTCCTACGAGCAGTACTTC.

The chain recombines TRBV19 with TRBJ1-6, with 7 bases fitting TRBD1. CDR3 size: 14 residues. The ends lost 4 bases at V and 9 bases at J; junction bases unmatched: 6. Germline V gene lookup returns CDR1 LNHDA and CDR2 SQIVND (reference sequence). The CDR3 here is CASSTYRGGSPLHF. The CDR3 DNA reads as TGTGCCAGTAGTACCTACAGGGGTGGTTCACCCCTCCACTTT. The full variable domain, in which reference TRBV19 and TRBJ1-6 provide the parts outside the CDR3, is DGGITQSPKYLFRKEGQNVTLSCEQNLNHDAMYWYRQDPGQGLRLIYYSQIVNDFQKGDIAEGYSVSREKKESFPLTVTSAQKNPTAFYLCASSTYRGGSPLHFGNGTRLTVT.

The V and J genes are TRBV11-1 and TRBJ1-2; the D gene is possibly TRBD1 (5 bases). The V gene's germline CDR1 is SGHAT and CDR2 FQDESV (reference sequence). V gave up 1 base and J gave up 0 bases, with 9 bases separating them. The CDR3 runs to 15 residues. DNA for the CDR3: TGTGCCAGCAGCTTAGGCGACAGTCCTAACTATGGCTACACCTTC. Translated: CASSLGDSPNYGYTF.

The chain is built from TRBV10-1 and TRBJ1-2, with D possibly matching TRBD1 (6 bases). This CDR3 comprises 14 residues. Trimming stripped 3 bases from V and 14 bases from J, with 22 bases between. Germline loops: CDR1 WNHNN, CDR2 SYGVQD (reference sequence). This chain's CDR3 is CASSDTGTPRIVTF. The CDR3 region has the DNA TGCGCCAGCAGTGACACCGGGACACCTCGGATAGTGACCTTC.

The genes are TRBV27 and TRBJ1-5; a weak D match, TRBD1 (6 bases). The CDR3 contains 15 residues. V was shortened by 5 bases and J by 1 base, with 12 bases between the two germline ends. Per germline, CDR1 MNHEY and CDR2 SMNVEV (reference sequence). CDR3: CASSARGMSNQPQHF. The CDR3, as DNA: TGTGCCAGCAGTGCTAGGGGGATGAGCAATCAGCCCCAGCATTTT.

This clone was observed once. This chain uses TRBV4-1 with TRBJ2-1, with 9 nucleotides matching TRBD2. After removal of 0 bases from V and 7 bases from J, the junction contained 4 bases not matched to a gene. The CDR3 has 15 amino acids. CDR1 is MGHRA and CDR2 is YSYEKL in the germline V gene. The CDR3 loop is CASSQEAGGRNEQFF. Written as DNA, the CDR3 is TGCGCCAGCAGCCAAGAGGCGGGGGGGCGGAATGAGCAGTTCTTC.

This chain links TRBV11-2 with TRBJ2-5; 8 bases agree with TRBD2. CDR1 and CDR2 from the germline V gene are SGHAT and FQNNGV. The J segment lost 5 bases and the V segment lost 2 bases, leaving 7 bases of the junction unmatched. There are 15 residues in the CDR3. CDR3 DNA: TGTGCCAGCAGCTTATCCGGGGGGGGCCCCGAGACCCAGTACTTC. It codes for CASSLSGGGPETQYF.

This chain connects TRBV19 to TRBJ1-3, with D perhaps matching TRBD1 (5 bases). The germline gives CDR1 LNHDA, CDR2 SQIVND (reference sequence). Trimming cost V 5 bases and J 0 bases, with 11 bases left between them. The CDR3 spans 15 residues. This CDR3 reads CASSVDSYSGNTIYF. Written as DNA, the CDR3 is TGTGCCAGTAGTGTCGACAGTTACTCTGGAAACACCATATATTTT.

The V call is TRBV7-8, the J call TRBJ2-3; 10 bases align to TRBD2. V gave up 5 bases and J gave up 0 bases; unmatched junction bases: 5. Germline CDR1 reads SGHVS; CDR2 reads FQNEAQ. The CDR3 is 16 residues long. CDR3 region: CASSPRTSGSTDTQYF. CDR3 nucleotide sequence: TGTGCCAGCAGCCCCCGGACTAGCGGAAGCACAGATACGCAGTATTTT.

The V call is TRBV9, the J call TRBJ1-3; unclear D gene. The CDR3 length is 13 residues. Germline V gene lookup returns CDR1 SGDLS and CDR2 YYNGEE. The germline V and J ends were trimmed by 0 bases and 4 bases, with 5 bases remaining between them. CDR3 coding DNA: TGTGCCAGCAGCGTAGATATCGGAAACACCATATATTTT. Translation: CASSVDIGNTIYF.

V and J are TRBV4-2 and TRBJ2-7; TRBD2 matches 9 bases. Germline-derived CDR1 and CDR2 are LGHNA and YNFKEQ. Losses at the gene ends were 1 base for V and 6 bases for J; bases not matched to a gene: 10. There are 16 residues in the CDR3. CDR3 nucleotides: TGTGCCAGCAGCCAAGCTTTAGTCAGCGGGGGGCGCGAGCAGTACTTC. Residues: CASSQALVSGGREQYF.